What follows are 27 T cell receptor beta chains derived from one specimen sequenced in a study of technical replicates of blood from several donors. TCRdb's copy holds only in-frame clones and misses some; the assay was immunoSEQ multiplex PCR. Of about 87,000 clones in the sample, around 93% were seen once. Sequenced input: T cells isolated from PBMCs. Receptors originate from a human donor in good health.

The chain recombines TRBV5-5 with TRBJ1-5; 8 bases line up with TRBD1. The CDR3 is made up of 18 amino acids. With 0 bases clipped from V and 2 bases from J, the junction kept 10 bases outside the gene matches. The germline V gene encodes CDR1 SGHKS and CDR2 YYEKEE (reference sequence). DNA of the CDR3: TGTGCCAGCAGCTTGGGAGCCCCGGGACAGGAAGGCAATCAGCCCCAGCATTTT. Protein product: CASSLGAPGQEGNQPQHF.

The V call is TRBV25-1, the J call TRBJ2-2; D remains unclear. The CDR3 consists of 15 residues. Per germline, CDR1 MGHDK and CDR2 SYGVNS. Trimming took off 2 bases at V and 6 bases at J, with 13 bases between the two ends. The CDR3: CASSELGLDAGELFF. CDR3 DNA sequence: TGTGCCAGCAGTGAACTTGGCCTAGACGCCGGGGAGCTGTTTTTT.

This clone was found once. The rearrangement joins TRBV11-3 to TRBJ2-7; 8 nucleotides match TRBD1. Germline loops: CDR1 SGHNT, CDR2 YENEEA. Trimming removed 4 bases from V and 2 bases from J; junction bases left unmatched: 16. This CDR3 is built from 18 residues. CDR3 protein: CASSSWDRSTFSPYEQYF. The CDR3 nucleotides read TGTGCCAGCAGCTCGTGGGACAGGTCAACCTTCAGTCCCTACGAGCAGTACTTC.

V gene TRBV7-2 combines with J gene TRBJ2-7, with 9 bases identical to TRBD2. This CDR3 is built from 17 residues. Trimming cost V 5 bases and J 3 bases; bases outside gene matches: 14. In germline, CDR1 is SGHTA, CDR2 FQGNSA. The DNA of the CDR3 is TGTGCCAGCAGCACCCGGGAGGCGGGAGGGCCAAGCTACGAGCAGTACTTC. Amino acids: CASSTREAGGPSYEQYF.

The CDR3 DNA follows: TGTGCCAGTAGTATGAGGCAGGGATCAAACACCATATATTTT. This translates into CASSMRQGSNTIYF. The V gene is TRBV19, the J gene TRBJ1-3; D might be TRBD1 (5 bases). V lost 3 bases to trimming and J lost 6 bases, with 12 bases between them. CDR1 and CDR2 from the germline V gene are LNHDA and SQIVND (reference sequence). CDR3 length: 14 residues. Supplemented by reference TRBV19 and TRBJ1-3, the full variable domain reads DGGITQSPKYLFRKEGQNVTLSCEQNLNHDAMYWYRQDPGQGLRLIYYSQIVNDFQKGDIAEGYSVSREKKESFPLTVTSAQKNPTAFYLCASSMRQGSNTIYFGEGSWLTVV.

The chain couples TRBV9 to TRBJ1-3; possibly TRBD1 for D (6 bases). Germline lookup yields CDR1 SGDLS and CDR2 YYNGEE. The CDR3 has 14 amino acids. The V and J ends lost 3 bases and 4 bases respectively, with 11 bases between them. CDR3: CASSADRPGNTIYF. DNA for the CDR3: TGTGCCAGCAGCGCGGACAGACCGGGAAACACCATATATTTT.

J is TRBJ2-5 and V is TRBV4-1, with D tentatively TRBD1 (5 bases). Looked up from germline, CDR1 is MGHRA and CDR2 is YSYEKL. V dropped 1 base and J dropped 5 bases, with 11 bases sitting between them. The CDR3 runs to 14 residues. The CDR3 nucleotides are TGCGCCAGCAGCCAAGGCAGGGAACTTGAGACCCAGTACTTC. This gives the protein CASSQGRELETQYF.

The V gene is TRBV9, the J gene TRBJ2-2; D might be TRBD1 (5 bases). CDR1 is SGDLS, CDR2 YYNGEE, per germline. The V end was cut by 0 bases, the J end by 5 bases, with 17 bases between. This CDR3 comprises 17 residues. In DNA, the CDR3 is TGTGCCAGCAGCGTAGCCGGTTCAGGACAAATAACCGGGGAGCTGTTTTTT. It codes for CASSVAGSGQITGELFF.

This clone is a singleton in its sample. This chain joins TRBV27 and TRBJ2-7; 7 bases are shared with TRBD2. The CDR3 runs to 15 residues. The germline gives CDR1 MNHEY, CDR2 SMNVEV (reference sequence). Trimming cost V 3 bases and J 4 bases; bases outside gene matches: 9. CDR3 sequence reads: CASSFGGGPRYEQYF. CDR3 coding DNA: TGTGCCAGCAGTTTCGGGGGAGGGCCAAGGTACGAGCAGTACTTC.

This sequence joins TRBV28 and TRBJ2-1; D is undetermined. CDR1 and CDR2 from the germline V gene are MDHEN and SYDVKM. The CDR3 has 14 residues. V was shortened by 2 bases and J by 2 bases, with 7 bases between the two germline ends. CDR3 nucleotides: TGTGCCAGCAGTTTACAGTCCACCTACAATGAGCAGTTCTTC. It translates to CASSLQSTYNEQFF.

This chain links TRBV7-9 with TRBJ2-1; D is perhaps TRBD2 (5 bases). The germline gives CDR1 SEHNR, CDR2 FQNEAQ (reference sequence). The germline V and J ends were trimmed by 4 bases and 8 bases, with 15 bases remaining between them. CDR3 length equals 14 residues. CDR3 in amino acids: CASSSKGELDEQFF. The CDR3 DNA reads TGTGCCAGCAGCTCCAAGGGAGAGCTGGATGAGCAGTTCTTC. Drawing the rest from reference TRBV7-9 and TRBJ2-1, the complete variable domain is DTGVSQNPRHKITKRGQNVTFRCDPISEHNRLYWYRQTLGQGPEFLTYFQNEAQLEKSRLLSDRFSAERPKGSFSTLEIQRTEQGDSAMYLCASSSKGELDEQFFGPGTRLTVL.

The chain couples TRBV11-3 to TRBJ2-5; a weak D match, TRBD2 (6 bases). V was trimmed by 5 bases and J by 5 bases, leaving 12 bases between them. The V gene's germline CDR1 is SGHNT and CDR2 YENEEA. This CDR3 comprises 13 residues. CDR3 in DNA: TGTGCCAGCAGCAACCGGGACTCGGAGACCCAGTACTTC. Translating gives CASSNRDSETQYF.

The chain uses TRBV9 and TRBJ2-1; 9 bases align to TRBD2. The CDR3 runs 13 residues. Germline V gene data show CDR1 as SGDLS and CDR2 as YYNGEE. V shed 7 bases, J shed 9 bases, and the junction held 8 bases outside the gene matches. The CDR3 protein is CASSGSGSGEQFF. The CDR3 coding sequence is TGTGCCAGCTCTGGTAGCGGGAGTGGTGAGCAGTTCTTC.

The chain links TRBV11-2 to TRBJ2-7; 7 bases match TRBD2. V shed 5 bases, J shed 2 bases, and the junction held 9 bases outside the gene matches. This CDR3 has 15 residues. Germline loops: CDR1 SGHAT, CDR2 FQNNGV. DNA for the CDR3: TGTGCCAGCAGCATTCCGCTTGGGACTACCTACGAGCAGTACTTC. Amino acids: CASSIPLGTTYEQYF.

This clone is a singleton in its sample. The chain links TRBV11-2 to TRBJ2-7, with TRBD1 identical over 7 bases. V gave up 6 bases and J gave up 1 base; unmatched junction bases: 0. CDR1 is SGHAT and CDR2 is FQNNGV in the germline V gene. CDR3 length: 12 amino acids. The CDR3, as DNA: TGTGCCAGCAGGGGACAGTCCTACGAGCAGTACTTC. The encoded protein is CASRGQSYEQYF. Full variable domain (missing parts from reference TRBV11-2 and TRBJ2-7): EAGVAQSPRYKIIEKRQSVAFWCNPISGHATLYWYQQILGQGPKLLIQFQNNGVVDDSQLPKDRFSAERLKGVDSTLKIQPAKLEDSAVYLCASRGQSYEQYFGPGTRLTVT.

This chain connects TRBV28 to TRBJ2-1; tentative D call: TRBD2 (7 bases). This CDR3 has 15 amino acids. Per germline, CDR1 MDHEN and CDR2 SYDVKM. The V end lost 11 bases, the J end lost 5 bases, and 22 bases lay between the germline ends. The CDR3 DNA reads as TGTGCCTCAAGCCGGGGAGGGGGGTCCCACAATGAGCAGTTCTTC. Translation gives CASSRGGGSHNEQFF.

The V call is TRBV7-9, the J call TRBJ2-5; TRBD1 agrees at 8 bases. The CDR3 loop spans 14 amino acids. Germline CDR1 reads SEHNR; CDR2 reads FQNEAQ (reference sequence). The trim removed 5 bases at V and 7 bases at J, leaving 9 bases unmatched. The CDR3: CASSGQGEGVTQYF. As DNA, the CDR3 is TGTGCCAGCAGCGGACAGGGCGAGGGGGTGACCCAGTACTTC.

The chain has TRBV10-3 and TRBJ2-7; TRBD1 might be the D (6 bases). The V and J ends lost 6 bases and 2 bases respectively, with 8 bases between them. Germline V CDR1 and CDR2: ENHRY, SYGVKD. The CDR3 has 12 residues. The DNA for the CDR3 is TGTGCCATCAGGGGACAACCCTACGAGCAGTACTTC. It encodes CAIRGQPYEQYF.

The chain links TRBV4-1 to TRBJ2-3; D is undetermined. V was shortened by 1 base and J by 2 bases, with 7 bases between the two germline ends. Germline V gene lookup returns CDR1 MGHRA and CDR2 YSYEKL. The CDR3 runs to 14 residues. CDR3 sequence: CASSQVLVTDTQYF. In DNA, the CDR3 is TGCGCCAGCAGCCAAGTACTCGTCACAGATACGCAGTATTTT.

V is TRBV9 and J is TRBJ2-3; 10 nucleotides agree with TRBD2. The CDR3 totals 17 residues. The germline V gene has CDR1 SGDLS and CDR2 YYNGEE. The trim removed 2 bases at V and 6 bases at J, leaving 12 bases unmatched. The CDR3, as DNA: TGTGCCAGCAGCGTCCCCATACTAGCGGGGCGAGGGGATACGCAGTATTTT. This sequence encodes CASSVPILAGRGDTQYF.

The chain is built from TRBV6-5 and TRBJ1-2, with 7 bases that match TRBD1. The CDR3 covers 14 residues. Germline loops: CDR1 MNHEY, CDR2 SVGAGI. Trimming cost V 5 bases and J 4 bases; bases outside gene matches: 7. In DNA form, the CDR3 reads TGTGCCAGCAGTAACCACAGGGGATCCTATGGCTACACCTTC. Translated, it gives CASSNHRGSYGYTF.

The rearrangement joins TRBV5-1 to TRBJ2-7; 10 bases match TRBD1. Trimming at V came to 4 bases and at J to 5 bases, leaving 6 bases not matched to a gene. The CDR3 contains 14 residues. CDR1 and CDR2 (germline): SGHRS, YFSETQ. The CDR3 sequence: CASSLRDRGDEQYF. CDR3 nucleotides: TGCGCCAGCAGCCTCCGGGACAGGGGCGACGAGCAGTACTTC.

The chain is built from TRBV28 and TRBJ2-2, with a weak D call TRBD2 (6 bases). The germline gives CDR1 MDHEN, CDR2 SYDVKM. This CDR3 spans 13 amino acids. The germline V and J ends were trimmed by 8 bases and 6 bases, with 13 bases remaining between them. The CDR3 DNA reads TGTGCCAGCTACACTAGCAGGCCCGGGGAGCTGTTTTTT. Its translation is CASYTSRPGELFF.

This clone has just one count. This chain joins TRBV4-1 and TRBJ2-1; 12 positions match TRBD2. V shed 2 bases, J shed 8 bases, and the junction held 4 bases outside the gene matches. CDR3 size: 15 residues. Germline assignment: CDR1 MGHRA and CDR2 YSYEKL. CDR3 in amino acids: CASSQRLAGVYEQFF. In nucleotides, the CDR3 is TGCGCCAGCAGCCAAAGACTAGCGGGAGTATATGAGCAGTTCTTC.

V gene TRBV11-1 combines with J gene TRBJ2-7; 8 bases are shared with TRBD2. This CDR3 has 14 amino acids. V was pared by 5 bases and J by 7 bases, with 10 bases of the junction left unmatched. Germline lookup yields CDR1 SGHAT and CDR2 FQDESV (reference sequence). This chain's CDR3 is CASSPGLGSLEQYF. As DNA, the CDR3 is TGTGCCAGCAGCCCGGGACTAGGGTCCCTGGAGCAGTACTTC.

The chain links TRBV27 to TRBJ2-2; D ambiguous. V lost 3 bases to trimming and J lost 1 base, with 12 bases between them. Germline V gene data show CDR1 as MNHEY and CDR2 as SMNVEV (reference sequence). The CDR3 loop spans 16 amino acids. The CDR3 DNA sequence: TGTGCCAGCAGTTTTGGCGTTCCGGGGAACACCGGGGAGCTGTTTTTT. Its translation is CASSFGVPGNTGELFF.

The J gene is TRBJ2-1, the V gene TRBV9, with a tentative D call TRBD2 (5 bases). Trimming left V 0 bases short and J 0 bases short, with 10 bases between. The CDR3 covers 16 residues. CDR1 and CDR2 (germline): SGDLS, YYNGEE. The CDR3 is CASSVDDYSSYNEQFF. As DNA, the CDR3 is TGTGCCAGCAGCGTAGATGACTACAGCTCCTACAATGAGCAGTTCTTC.